This TCR beta chain came from a study of spatial heterogeneity in lung cancer. Study background: Every unique TCR and UMI combination, on average, appeared more than ten times in raw reads.

Time point: blood at routine non-recurrence follow-up after resection. Sequencing was performed on whole RNA extracted from tumor and nontumor lung tissue, or from frozen PBMC, and the material was left unsorted. TCRdb re-derived calls from the 5' RACE reads in MiXCR, one entry per CDR3 protein. This repertoire shows tens of thousands of distinct CDR3 sequences, about 11% found once; its top ten account for 32%. This sequence originates from a male donor with early-stage non-small cell lung cancer. This material consisted of PBMCs, taken at follow-up.

The CDR3 DNA sequence: TGCGCCAGCAGCATCGGACTAGCGGAGACCCAGTACTTC. Translation: CASSIGLAETQYF. V gene TRBV5-1 combines with J gene TRBJ2-5, with 9 bases that match TRBD2. CDR1 SGHRS and CDR2 YFSETQ come from the germline V gene. The CDR3 loop spans 13 amino acids. V lost 4 bases and J lost 5; bases outside the gene matches: 3.